The clone carrying this T cell receptor (beta chain) has just one count. The antigen is unknown. The CDR3 is 13 amino acids. The V and J ends lost 5 bases and 6 bases respectively, with 13 bases between them. Per germline, CDR1 MDHEN and CDR2 SYDVKM. Sorted populations were all over 98% pure. The data stem from a study of beta chain features in type 1 diabetes. Findings and limits, study-wide: For type 1 diabetes patients, VDJ junctions showed fewer insertions and more deletions. Shorter templates might be favored by PCR, and equally so in patients and in controls. Across all four CD4+ subsets, people with type 1 diabetes showed modestly shorter TCRB CDR3s.

Expressed TCRB transcripts were sequenced because the isolated RNA had all been reverse transcribed beforehand. Each sample of naive, central memory or regulatory T cells had, on average, about 3.5 million reads. Data came from immunoSEQ multiplex PCR; TCRdb stores just in-frame clones and leaves some out. The sample has about 160,000 clones; roughly 60% are singletons. The rearrangement uses TRBV28 and TRBJ1-2; perhaps TRBD1 as D (5 bases). This clonotype was obtained from a man aged 30 to 45 with type 1 diabetes. Sequencing was carried out using naive CD4+ T cells from blood. CDR3 DNA sequence: TGTGCCAGCAGTGCCTTAATGGACAATGGCTACACCTTC. Translated, it gives CASSALMDNGYTF.